This TCR beta chain was obtained from a study of CD8 T cells in ankylosing spondylitis. Study-wide findings and caveats: Previous work reported some of these motif variants in the synovial fluid and blood of reactive arthritis. Disease-linked clones were reportedly significantly enriched in matched ankylosing spondylitis synovial fluid. Among TCR beta sequences, a motif of several highly homologous variants appeared characteristic of ankylosing spondylitis blood.

TCRdb reprocessed the 5' RACE reads via MiXCR and lists one record per CDR3 protein. The sample includes fewer than 750,000 distinct CDR3 sequences, around a fifth seen only once; the top ten take about 20%. This clonotype was recorded a few times. Its antigen is currently unknown. The sample taken for sequencing was blood, either unsorted or a sorted T cell fraction (not recorded which). The TCR was taken from a male donor with ankylosing spondylitis.

This CDR3 reads CASTSAGEQYF. The CDR3 nucleotides read TGTGCCAGCACTAGTGCCGGCGAGCAGTACTTC. The J gene is TRBJ2-7, the V gene TRBV12-3 or TRBV12-4; D gene uncertain. The CDR3 contains 11 residues. Trimming pared 7 bases from V and 6 bases from J, leaving 10 bases between.